This T cell receptor (beta chain) was retrieved from a study of CD8 T cells in ankylosing spondylitis. Overall study findings and caveats: For ankylosing spondylitis blood, a TCR beta motif of 7 to 9 highly homologous variants appeared characteristic. Disease-linked clones bore a CD8+ phenotype, appearing relatively rarely in peripheral blood.

This clonotype appeared many times. Its specificity is unknown. MiXCR, applied by TCRdb to the 5' RACE reads, yields one record per CDR3 protein. The table has some 250,000 distinct CDR3 sequences, around 7.8% seen once; the top ten hold nearly 7%. Germline V gene data show CDR1 as DFQATT and CDR2 as SNEGSKA (reference sequence). The CDR3 loop spans 12 amino acids. V lost 0 bases, J lost 0 bases, and 2 bases lay in between. V gene TRBV20-1 combines with J gene TRBJ1-1; D call uncertain. The sequencing input was blood, either unsorted or a sorted T cell fraction (not recorded which). The source is a male donor with ankylosing spondylitis or in good health (not recorded which). The CDR3 sequence: CSARDLNTEAFF. DNA for the CDR3: TGCAGTGCTAGAGACCTGAACACTGAAGCTTTCTTT.